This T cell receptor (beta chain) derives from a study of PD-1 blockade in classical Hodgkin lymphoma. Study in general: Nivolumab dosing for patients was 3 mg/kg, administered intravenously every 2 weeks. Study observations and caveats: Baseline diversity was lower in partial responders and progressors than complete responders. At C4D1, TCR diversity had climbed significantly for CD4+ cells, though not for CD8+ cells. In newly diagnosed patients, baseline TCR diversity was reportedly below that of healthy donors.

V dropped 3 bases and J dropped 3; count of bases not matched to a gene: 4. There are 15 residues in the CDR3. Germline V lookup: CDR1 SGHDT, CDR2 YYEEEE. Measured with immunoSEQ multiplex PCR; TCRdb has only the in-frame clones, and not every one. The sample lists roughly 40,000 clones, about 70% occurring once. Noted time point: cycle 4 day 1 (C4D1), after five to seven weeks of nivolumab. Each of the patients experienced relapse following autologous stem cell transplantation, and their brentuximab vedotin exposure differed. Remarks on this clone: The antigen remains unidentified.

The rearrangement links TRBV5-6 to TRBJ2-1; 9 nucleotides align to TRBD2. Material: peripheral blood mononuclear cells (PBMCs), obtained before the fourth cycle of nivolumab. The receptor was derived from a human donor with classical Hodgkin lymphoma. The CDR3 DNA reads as TGTGCCAGCAGCTCCTTTAGCGGGGGCTACAATGAGCAGTTCTTC. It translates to CASSSFSGGYNEQFF.